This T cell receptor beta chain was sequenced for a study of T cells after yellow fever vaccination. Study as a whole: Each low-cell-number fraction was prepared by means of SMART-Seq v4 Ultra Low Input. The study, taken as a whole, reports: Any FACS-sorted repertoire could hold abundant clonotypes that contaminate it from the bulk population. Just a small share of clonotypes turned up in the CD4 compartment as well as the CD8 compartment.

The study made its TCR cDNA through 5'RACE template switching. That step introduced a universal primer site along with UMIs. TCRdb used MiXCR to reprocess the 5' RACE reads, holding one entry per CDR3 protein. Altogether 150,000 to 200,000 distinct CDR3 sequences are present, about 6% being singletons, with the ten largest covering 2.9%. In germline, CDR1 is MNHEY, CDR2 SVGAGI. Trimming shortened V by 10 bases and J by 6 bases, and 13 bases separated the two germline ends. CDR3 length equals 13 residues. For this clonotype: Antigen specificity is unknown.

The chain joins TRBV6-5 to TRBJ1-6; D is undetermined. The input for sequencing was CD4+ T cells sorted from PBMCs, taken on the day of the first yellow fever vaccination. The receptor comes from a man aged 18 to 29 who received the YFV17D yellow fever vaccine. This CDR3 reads CATSRGSNSPLHF. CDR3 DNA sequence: TGTGCCACGTCCAGAGGATCTAATTCACCCCTCCACTTT.